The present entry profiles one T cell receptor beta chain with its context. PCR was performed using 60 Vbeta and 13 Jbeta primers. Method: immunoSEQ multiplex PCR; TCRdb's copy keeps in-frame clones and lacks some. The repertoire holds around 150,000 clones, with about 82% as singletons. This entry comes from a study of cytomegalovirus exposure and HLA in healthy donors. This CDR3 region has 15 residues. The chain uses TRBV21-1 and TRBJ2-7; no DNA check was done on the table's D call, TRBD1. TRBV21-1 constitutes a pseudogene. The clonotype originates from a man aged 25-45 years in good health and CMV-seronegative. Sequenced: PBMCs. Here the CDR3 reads CASSKGAGIYSEQYF. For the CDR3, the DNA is TGTGCCAGCAGCAAAGGGGCAGGGATCTACAGCGAGCAGTACTTC.